The T cell receptor (beta chain) described here comes from a study of cytomegalovirus exposure and HLA in healthy donors. Study-level background: As an earlier analysis found, about 200 million T cells yielded around 110 million unique TCR beta sequences. Study results and caveats: A few chains tied to CMV proved CMV antigen-specific in vitro. When a later analysis was performed, an Asian-associated ancestry cluster reportedly had fewer N-insertions than the approximately 690-donor mean.

Primers: 60 Vbeta forward and 13 Jbeta reverse. The repertoire was sequenced with immunoSEQ multiplex PCR; TCRdb's copy has only in-frame clones and lacks some. The sample includes about 120,000 clones, around 77% of them seen just once. Trimming left V 4 bases short and J 0 bases short, with 16 bases between. Germline CDR1 is MGHRA and CDR2 is YSYEKL. The CDR3 covers 16 residues. A word on this clone: Antigen: not known.

The chain links TRBV4-1 to TRBJ2-7; a possible D gene is TRBD1 (6 bases). Sequencing was done on a sample of PBMCs. The clonotype was recovered from a woman between 25 and 40 years old in good health and CMV-seropositive. The CDR3 reads CASSLLPPGDSYEQYF. The DNA for the CDR3 is TGCGCCAGCAGCCTCCTGCCCCCAGGGGACTCCTACGAGCAGTACTTC.